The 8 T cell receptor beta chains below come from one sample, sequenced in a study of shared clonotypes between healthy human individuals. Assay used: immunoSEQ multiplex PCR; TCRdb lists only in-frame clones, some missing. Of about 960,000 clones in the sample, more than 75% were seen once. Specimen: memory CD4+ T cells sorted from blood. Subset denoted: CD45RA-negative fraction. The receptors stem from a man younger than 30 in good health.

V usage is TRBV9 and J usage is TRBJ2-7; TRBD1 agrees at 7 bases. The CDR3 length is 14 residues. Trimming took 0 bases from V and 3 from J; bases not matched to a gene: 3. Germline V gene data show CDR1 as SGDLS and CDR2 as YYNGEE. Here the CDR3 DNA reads TGTGCCAGCAGCGTAGGAGGGGGCGACTACGAGCAGTACTTC. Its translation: CASSVGGGDYEQYF.

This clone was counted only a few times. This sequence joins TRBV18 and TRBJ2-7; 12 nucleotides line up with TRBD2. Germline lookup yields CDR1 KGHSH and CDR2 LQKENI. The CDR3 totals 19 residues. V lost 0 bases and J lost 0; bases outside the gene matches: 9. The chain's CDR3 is CASSPPSTSGSLNSYEQYF. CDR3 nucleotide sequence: TGTGCCAGCTCACCACCCTCGACTAGCGGGAGTTTAAACTCCTACGAGCAGTACTTC. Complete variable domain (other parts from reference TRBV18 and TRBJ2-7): NAGVMQNPRHLVRRRGQEARLRCSPMKGHSHVYWYRQLPEEGLKFMVYLQKENIIDESGMPKERFSAEFPKEGPSILRIQQVVRGDSAAYFCASSPPSTSGSLNSYEQYFGPGTRLTVT.

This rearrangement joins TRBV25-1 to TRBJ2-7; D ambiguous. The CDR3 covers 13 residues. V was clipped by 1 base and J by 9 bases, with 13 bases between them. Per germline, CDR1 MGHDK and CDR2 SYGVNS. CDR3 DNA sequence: TGTGCCAGCAGTGAATTCGCCCAAGCCAGGCAGTACTTC. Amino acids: CASSEFAQARQYF.

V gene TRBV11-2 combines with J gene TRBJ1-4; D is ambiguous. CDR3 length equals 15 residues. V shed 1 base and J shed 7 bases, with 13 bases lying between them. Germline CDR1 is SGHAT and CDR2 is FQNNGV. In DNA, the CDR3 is TGTGCCAGCAGCTTAGTGCCGGGCTTCAGTGAAAAACTGTTTTTT. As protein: CASSLVPGFSEKLFF.

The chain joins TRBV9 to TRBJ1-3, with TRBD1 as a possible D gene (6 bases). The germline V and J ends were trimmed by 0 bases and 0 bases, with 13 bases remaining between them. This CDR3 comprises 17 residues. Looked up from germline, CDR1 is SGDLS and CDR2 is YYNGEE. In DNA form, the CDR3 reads TGTGCCAGCAGCGTAGCTGGGGGGCCGAGCTCTGGAAACACCATATATTTT. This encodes CASSVAGGPSSGNTIYF.

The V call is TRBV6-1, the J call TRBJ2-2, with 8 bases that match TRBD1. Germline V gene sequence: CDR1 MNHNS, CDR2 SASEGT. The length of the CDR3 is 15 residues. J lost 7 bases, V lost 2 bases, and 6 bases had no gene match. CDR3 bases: TGTGCCAGCAGTGAACAGGGGGCGATATTCGGGGAGCTGTTTTTT. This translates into CASSEQGAIFGELFF.

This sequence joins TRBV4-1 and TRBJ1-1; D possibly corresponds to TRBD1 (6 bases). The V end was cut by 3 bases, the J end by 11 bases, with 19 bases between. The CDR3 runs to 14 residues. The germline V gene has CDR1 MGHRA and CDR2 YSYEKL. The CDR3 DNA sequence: TGCGCCAGCAGCCAGACAGGATTGGAAGCACGGGCTTTCTTT. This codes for CASSQTGLEARAFF.

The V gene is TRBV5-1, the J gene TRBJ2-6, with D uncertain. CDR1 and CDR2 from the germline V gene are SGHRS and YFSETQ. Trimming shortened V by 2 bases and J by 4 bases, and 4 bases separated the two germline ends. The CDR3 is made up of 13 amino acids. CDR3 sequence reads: CASSFGGANVLTF. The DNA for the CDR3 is TGCGCCAGCAGCTTCGGCGGGGCCAACGTCCTGACTTTC.